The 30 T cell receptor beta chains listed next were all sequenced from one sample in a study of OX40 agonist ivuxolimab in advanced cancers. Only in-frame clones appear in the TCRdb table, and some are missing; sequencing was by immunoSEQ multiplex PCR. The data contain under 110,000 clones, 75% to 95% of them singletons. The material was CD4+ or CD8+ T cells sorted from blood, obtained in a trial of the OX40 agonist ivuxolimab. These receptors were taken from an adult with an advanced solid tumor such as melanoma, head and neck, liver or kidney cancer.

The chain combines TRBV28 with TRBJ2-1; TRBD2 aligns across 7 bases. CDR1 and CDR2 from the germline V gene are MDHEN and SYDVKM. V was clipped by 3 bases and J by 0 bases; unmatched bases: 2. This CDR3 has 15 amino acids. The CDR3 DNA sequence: TGTGCCAGCAGTTTCCCGGGGGGCTCCTACAATGAGCAGTTCTTC. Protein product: CASSFPGGSYNEQFF. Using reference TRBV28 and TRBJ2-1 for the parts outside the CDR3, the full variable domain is DVKVTQSSRYLVKRTGEKVFLECVQDMDHENMFWYRQDPGLGLRLIYFSYDVKMKEKGDIPEGYSVSREKKERFSLILESASTNQTSMYLCASSFPGGSYNEQFFGPGTRLTVL.

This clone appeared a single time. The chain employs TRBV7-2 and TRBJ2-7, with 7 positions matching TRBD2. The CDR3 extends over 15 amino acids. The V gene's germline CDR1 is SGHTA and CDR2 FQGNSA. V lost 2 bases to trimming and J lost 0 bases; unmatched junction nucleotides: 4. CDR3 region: CASSLSGALSYEQYF. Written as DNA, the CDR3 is TGTGCCAGCAGCTTAAGCGGGGCACTCTCCTACGAGCAGTACTTC. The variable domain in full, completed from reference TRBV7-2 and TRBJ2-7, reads GAGVSQSPSNKVTEKGKDVELRCDPISGHTALYWYRQSLGQGLEFLIYFQGNSAPDKSGLPSDRFSAERTGGSVSTLTIQRTQQEDSAVYLCASSLSGALSYEQYFGPGTRLTVT.

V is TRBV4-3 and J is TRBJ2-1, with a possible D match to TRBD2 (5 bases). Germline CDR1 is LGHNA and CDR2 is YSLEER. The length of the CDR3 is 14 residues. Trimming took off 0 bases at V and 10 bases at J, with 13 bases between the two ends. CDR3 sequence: CASSQDGRGEEQFF. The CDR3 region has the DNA TGCGCCAGCAGCCAAGATGGTCGGGGTGAAGAGCAGTTCTTC.

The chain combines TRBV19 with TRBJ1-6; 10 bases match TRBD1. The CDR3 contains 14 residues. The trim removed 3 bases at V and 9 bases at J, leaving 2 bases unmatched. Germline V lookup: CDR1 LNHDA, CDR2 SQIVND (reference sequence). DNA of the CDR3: TGTGCCAGTAGTATCCGGGACAGGGGTTCACCCCTCCACTTT. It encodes CASSIRDRGSPLHF.

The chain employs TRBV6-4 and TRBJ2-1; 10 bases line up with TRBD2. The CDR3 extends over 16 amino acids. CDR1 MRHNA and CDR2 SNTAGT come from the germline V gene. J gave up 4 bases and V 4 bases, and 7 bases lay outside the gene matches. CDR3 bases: TGTGCCAGCAGTGCAAGCGGGGGGGCGGATTACAATGAGCAGTTCTTC. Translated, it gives CASSASGGADYNEQFF.

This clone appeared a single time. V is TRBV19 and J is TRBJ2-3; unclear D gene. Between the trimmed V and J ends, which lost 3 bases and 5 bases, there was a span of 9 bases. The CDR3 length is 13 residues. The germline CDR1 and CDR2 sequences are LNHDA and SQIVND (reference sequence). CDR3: CASSIAWGDTQYF. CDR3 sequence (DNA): TGTGCCAGTAGTATTGCCTGGGGAGATACGCAGTATTTT.

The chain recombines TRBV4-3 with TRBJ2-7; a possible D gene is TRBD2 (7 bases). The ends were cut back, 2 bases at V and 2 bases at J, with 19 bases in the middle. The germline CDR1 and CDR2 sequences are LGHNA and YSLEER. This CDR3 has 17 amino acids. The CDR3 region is CASSQTVHGGGTYEQYF. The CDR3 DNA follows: TGCGCCAGCAGCCAAACCGTCCACGGCGGGGGCACCTACGAGCAGTACTTC.

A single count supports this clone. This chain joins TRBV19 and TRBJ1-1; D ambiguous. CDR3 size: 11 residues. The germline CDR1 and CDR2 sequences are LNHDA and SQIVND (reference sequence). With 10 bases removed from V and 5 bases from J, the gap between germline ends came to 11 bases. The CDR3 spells CATGVRTEAFF. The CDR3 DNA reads TGTGCCACCGGAGTTCGGACTGAAGCTTTCTTT. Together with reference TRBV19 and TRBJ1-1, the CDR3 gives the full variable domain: DGGITQSPKYLFRKEGQNVTLSCEQNLNHDAMYWYRQDPGQGLRLIYYSQIVNDFQKGDIAEGYSVSREKKESFPLTVTSAQKNPTAFYLCATGVRTEAFFGQGTRLTVV.

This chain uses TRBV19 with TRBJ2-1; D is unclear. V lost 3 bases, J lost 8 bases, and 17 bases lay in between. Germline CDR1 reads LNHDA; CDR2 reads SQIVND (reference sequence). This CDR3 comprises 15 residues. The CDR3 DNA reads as TGTGCCAGTAGTATTGTTAGGTCGGTTGTCGATGAGCAGTTCTTC. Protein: CASSIVRSVVDEQFF.

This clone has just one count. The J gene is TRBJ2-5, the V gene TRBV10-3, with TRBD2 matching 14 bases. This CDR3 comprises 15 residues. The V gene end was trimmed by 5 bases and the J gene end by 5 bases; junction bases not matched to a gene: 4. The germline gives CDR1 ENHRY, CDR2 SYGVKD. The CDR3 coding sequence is TGTGCCATCAGTTCCTGGACTAGCGGGGGGGAGACCCAGTACTTC. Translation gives CAISSWTSGGETQYF.

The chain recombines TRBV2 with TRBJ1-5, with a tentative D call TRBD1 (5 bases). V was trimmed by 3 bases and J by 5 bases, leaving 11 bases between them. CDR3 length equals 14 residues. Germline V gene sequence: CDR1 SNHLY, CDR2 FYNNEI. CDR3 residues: CASSDSRTYQPQHF. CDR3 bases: TGTGCCAGCAGTGATAGCAGGACATATCAGCCCCAGCATTTT.

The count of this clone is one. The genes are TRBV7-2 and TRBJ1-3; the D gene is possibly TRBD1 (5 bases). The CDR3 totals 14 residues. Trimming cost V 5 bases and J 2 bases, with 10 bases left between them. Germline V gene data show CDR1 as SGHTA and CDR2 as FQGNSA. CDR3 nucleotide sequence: TGTGCCAGCAGCATGGGGGGACCTGGAAACACCATATATTTT. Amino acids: CASSMGGPGNTIYF.

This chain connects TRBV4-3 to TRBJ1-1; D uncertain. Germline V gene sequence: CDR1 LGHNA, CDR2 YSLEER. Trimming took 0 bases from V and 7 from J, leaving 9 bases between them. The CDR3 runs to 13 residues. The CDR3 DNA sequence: TGCGCCAGCAGCCAAGAGACCGCGGTTGAAGCTTTCTTT. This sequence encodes CASSQETAVEAFF.

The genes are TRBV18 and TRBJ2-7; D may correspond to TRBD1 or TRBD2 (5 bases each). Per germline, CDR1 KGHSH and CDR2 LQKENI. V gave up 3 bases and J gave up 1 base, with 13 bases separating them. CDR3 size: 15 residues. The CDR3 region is CASSPVGEPSYEQYF. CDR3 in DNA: TGTGCCAGCTCACCTGTGGGGGAGCCTTCCTACGAGCAGTACTTC.

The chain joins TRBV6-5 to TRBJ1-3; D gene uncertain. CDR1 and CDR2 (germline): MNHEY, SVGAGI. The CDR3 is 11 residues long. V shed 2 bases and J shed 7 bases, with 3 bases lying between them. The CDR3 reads CASSYGNTIYF. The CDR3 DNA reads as TGTGCCAGCAGTTACGGGAACACCATATATTTT.

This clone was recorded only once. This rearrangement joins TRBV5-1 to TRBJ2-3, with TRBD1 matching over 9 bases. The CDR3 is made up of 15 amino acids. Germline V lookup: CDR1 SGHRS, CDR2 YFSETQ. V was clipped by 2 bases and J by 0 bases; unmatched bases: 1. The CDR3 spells CASSFGQGSTDTQYF. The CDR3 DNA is TGCGCCAGCAGCTTCGGACAGGGGAGCACAGATACGCAGTATTTT.

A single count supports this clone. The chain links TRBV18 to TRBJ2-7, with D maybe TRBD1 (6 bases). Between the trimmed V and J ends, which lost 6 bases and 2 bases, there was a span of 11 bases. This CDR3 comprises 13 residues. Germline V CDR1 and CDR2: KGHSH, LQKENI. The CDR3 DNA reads TGTGCCAGCTCGGGCAGGGGTGCCTACGAGCAGTACTTC. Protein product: CASSGRGAYEQYF.

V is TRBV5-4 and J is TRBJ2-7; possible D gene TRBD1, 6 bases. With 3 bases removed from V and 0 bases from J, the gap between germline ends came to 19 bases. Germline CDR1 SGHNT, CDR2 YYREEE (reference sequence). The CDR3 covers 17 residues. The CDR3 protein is CASSSGGLGALSYEQYF. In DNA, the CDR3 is TGTGCCAGCAGCTCTGGAGGTCTGGGGGCTCTCTCCTACGAGCAGTACTTC.

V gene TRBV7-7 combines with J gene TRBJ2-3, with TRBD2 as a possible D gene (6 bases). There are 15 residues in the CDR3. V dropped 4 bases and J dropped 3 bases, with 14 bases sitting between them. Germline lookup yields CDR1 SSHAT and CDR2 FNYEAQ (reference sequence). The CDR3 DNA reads TGTGCCAGCAGCTCCCGGGGGATCGGGACAGATACGCAGTATTTT. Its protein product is CASSSRGIGTDTQYF.

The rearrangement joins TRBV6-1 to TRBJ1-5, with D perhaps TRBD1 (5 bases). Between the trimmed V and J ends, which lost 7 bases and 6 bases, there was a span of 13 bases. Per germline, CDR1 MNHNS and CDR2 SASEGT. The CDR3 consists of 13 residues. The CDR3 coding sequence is TGTGCCAGCATCGGGGGGGATCGTCAGCCCCAGCATTTT. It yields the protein CASIGGDRQPQHF.

CDR3 sequence: CASSQDTGTGVLSYEQYF. As DNA, the CDR3 is TGTGCCAGCAGCCAAGACACTGGTACAGGGGTTCTCTCCTACGAGCAGTACTTC. The V call is TRBV4-2, the J call TRBJ2-7, with 7 bases lining up with TRBD1. V lost 0 bases to trimming and J lost 0 bases; unmatched junction nucleotides: 11. Per germline, CDR1 LGHNA and CDR2 YNFKEQ. CDR3 length equals 18 residues.

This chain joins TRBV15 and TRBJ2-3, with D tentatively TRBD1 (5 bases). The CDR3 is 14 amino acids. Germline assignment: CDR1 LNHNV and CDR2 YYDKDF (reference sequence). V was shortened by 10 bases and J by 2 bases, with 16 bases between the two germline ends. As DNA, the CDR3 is TGTGCCAGCGGCGGTGGGGCTTACACAGATACGCAGTATTTT. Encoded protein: CASGGGAYTDTQYF.

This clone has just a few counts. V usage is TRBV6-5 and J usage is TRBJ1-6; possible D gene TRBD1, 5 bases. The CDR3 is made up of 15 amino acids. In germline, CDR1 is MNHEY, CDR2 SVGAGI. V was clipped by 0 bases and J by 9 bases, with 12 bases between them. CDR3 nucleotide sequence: TGTGCCAGCAGTTACTCGACAGCGCCGACTTCACCCCTCCACTTT. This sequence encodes CASSYSTAPTSPLHF.

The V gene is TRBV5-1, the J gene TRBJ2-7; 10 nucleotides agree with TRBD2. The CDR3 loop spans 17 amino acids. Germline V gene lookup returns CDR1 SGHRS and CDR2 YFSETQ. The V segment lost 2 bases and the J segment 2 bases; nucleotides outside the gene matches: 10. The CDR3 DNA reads TGCGCCAGCAGCTTTATGGAAGCGGGGGGGTTCGCCTACGAGCAGTACTTC. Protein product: CASSFMEAGGFAYEQYF.

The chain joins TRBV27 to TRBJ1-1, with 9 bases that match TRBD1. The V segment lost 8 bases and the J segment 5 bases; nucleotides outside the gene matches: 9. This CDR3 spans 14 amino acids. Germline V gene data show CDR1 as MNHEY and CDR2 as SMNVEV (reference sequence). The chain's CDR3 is CASGPGQGRTEAFF. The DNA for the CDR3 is TGTGCCAGCGGGCCTGGACAGGGGCGGACTGAAGCTTTCTTT.

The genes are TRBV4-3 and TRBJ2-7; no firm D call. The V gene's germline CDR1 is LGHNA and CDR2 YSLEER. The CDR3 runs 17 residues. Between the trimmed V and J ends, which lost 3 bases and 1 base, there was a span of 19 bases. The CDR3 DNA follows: TGCGCCAGCAGCCAGGATCCGCGGCGCGCCCTTTCCTACGAGCAGTACTTC. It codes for CASSQDPRRALSYEQYF.

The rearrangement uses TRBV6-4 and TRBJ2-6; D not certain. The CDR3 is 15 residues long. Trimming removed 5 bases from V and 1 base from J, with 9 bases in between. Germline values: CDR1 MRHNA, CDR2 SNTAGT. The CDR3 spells CASSPERSGANVLTF. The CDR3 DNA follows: TGTGCCAGCAGTCCCGAACGGTCTGGGGCCAACGTCCTGACTTTC.

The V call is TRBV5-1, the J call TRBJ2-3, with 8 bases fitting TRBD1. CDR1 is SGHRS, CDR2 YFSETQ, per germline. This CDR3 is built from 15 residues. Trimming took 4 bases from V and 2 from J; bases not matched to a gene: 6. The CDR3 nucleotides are TGCGCCAGCAGCGTTCGGACAGGGTCCACAGATACGCAGTATTTT. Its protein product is CASSVRTGSTDTQYF.

This CDR3 reads CASRPNQVNYEQYF. CDR3 nucleotide sequence: TGTGCCAGTAGACCCAACCAGGTAAACTACGAGCAGTACTTC. The chain is built from TRBV19 and TRBJ2-7; no definite D call. The germline V gene has CDR1 LNHDA and CDR2 SQIVND (reference sequence). The CDR3 totals 14 residues. Trimming left V 6 bases short and J 3 bases short, with 15 bases between. Using reference TRBV19 and TRBJ2-7 for the parts outside the CDR3, the full variable domain is DGGITQSPKYLFRKEGQNVTLSCEQNLNHDAMYWYRQDPGQGLRLIYYSQIVNDFQKGDIAEGYSVSREKKESFPLTVTSAQKNPTAFYLCASRPNQVNYEQYFGPGTRLTVT.

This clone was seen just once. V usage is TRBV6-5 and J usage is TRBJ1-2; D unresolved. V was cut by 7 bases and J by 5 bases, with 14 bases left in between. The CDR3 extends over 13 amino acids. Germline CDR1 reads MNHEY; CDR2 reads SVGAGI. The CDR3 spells CASKDGGRYGYTF. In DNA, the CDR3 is TGTGCCAGCAAGGACGGAGGTCGGTATGGCTACACCTTC.